The T cell receptor beta chain described here comes from a study of OX40 agonist ivuxolimab in advanced cancers. Turning to the study itself: The study enrolled dose-escalation patients with hepatocellular carcinoma, melanoma, renal cell or head and neck cancer. Overall study results and limits: The mean number of expanded clones was higher in CD8+ T cells than in CD4+. Circulating CD4+ and CD8+ T cells showed clonal expansion by week 6 at 0.1 to 3.0 mg/kg.

Some clones are missing from TCRdb's copy, which holds only in-frame ones; the method was immunoSEQ multiplex PCR. Of 45,000 to 55,000 clones listed, under 90% were seen once; the top ten hold almost 6.5%. This CDR3 region has 14 residues. Trimming removed 2 bases at V and 3 bases at J, with 11 bases between. From germline, CDR1 is SGHVS and CDR2 FQNEAQ. Details on this clone: Antigen unknown.

On cycle 4 day 1 and cycle 7 day 1, as well as at baseline, blood was sampled. Source: CD4+ or CD8+ T cells sorted from blood, taken in a trial of the OX40 agonist ivuxolimab. The chain has TRBV7-8 and TRBJ2-7; no reliable D call. The receptor's source is an adult with an advanced solid tumor such as melanoma, head and neck, liver or kidney cancer. CDR3 in amino acids: CASSLYPSDYEQYV. CDR3 DNA sequence: TGTGCCAGCAGCTTATACCCTAGTGACTACGAGCAGTACGTC.